This T cell receptor beta chain was sequenced for a study of tumor-infiltrating lymphocytes in primary liver carcinoma. Germline assignment: CDR1 DFQATT and CDR2 SNEGSKA (reference sequence). Trimming removed 5 bases from V and 1 base from J; junction bases left unmatched: 11. The CDR3 spans 17 residues. The authors made TCR beta cDNA from around 500 ng total RNA with a constant-region primer. Researchers made the TCR beta libraries by running three nested multiplex PCR rounds with slightly modified ARM-PCR. The first two PCR rounds, approximately 10 cycles each, used TRBV1-TRBV30 forward primers and a C-beta reverse primer. MiXCR, applied by TCRdb to the multiplex PCR reads, yields one record per CDR3 protein. The repertoire holds 150,000 to 200,000 distinct CDR3 sequences, with approximately 86% as singletons. The roughly 19-32 mg bulk tissue piece was not sorted before simultaneous RNA and DNA extraction. Over 80% viable tumor cells were present in every tumor sample.

This clonotype came up once. A read error is likely, as this CDR3 ends without the conserved phenylalanine or tryptophan. Sequencing was performed on tumor tissue from primary liver carcinoma. This clonotype was obtained from a man aged 35 to 55 with primary liver carcinoma and hepatitis B virus infection. This sequence joins TRBV20-1 and TRBJ2-2; 9 bases align to TRBD2. In nucleotides, the CDR3 is TGCAGTGCTTCCTCAGAACTAGCGGGTTTGAACACCGGGGAGCTGTTTTAT. Its translation is CSASSELAGLNTGELFY.